Detailed here is one T cell receptor (beta chain). The germline gives CDR1 SGHDT, CDR2 YYEEEE. The ends were cut back, 3 bases at V and 1 base at J, with 11 bases in the middle. The CDR3 covers 15 residues. The record originates from a study of technical replicates of blood from a handful of donors. Clones were sequenced by immunoSEQ multiplex PCR, and TCRdb holds only the in-frame ones, with some missing. The sample holds tens of thousands of clones, roughly 98% seen once. The rearrangement uses TRBV5-6 and TRBJ2-1, with D possibly matching TRBD2 (6 bases). The sequencing sample was made of T cells isolated from PBMCs. The source of this sequence is a human donor in good health. The CDR3 is CASSSTGTSYNEQFF. The DNA for the CDR3 is TGTGCCAGCAGCTCTACTGGGACTTCCTACAATGAGCAGTTCTTC.